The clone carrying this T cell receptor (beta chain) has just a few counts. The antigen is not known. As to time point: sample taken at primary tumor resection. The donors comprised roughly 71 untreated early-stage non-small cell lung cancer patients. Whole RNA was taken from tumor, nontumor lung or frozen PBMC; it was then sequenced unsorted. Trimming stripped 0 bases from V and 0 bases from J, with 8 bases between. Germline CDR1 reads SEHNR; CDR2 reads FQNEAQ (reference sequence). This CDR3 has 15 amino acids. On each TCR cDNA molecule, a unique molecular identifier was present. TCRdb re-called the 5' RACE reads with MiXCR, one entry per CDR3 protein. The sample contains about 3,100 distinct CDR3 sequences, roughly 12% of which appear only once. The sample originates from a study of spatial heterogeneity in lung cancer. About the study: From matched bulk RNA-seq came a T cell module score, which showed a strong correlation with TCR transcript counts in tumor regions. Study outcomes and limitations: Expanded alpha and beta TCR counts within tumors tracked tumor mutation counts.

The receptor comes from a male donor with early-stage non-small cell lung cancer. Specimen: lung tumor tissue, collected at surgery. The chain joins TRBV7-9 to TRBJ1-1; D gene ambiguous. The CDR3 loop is CASSLAGGMNTEAFF. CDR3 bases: TGTGCCAGCAGCTTAGCGGGCGGGATGAACACTGAAGCTTTCTTT.